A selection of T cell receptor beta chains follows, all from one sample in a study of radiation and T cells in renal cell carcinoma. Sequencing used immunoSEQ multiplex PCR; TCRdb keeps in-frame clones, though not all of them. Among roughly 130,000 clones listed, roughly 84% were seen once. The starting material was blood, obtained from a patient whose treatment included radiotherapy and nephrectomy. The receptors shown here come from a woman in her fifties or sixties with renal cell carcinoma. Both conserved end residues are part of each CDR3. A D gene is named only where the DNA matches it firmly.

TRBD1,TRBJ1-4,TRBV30,CAWSGQGGVESVKLFF
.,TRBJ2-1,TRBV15,CATKAGSYNEQFF
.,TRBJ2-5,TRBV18,CASSPLASRETQYF
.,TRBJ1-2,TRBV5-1,CASSLQGPVYGYTF
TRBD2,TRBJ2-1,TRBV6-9,CASIPLGGGGYNEQFF
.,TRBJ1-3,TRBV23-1,CASSQWGFKGSGNTIYF
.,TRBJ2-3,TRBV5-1,CASSLSDTSTDTQYF
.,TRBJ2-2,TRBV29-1,CSVDGQGGGNTGELFF
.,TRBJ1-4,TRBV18,CASSPGLNEKLFF
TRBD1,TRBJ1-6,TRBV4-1,CASSQGWGGGDSPLHF
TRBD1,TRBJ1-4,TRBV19,CASSIGGQGDNEKLFF
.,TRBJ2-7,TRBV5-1,CASRGSYEQYF
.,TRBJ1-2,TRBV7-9,CASSSLGISGYGYTF
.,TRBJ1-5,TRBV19,CASSRTTLVQPQHF
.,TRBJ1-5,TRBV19,CASSIQSDQPQHF
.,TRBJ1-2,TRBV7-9,CASSQGSLYGYTF
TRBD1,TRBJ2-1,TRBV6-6,CASSPETGVGNEQFF
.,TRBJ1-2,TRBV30,CAWSHPPNYGYTF
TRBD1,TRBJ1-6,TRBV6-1,CASRTGGENSPLHF
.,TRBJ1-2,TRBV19,CASSRAAGGNYGYTF
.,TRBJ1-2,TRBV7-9,CASSLATQGHGYTF
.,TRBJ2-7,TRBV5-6,CASSLDGRAPYEQYF
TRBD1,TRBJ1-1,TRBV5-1,CASSGQGYTEAFF
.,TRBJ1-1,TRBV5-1,CASSSQPRASGPNTEAFF
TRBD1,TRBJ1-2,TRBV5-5,CASSNRGWQDYGYTF
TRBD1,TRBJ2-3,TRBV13,CASSLGTGGVNTQYF
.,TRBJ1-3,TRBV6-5,CASRMKGGSGNTIYF
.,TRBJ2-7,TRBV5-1,CASSLRALGGEQYF
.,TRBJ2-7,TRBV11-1,CASSPGRVHEQYF
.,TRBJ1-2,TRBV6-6,CASSYSYNSNYGYTF
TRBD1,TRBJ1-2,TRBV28,CASSMGTASFYGYTF
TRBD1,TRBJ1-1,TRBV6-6,CASIVAQGGLRAFF
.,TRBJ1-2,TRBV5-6,CASSARDTLVNGYTF
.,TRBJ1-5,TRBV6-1,CASSELAGSNQPQHF
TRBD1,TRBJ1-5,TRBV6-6,CASRSDRVSNQPQHF
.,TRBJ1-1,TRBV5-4,CASSLGAGNTEAFF
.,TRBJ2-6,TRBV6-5,CASTDWGSGANVLTF
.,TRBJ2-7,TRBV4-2,CASSQELPTRQYF
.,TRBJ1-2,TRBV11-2,CASSLGANYGYTF
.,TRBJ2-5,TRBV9,CASSAAPPTETQYF
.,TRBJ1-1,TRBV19,CASSSPSKSSNTEAFF
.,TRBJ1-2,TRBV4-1,CASSHTLGLYGYTF
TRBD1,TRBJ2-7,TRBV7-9,CASSLPGQGMPPEQYF
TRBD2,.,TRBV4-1,CASSQGLSGRSSYEQYF
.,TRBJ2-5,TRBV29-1,CSGTHRGETQYF
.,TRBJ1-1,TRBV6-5,CASSPPGGYTEAFF